This TCR beta chain was identified during a study of blood T cell repertoires in COVID-19. Overall study: The United States, Italy and Spain supplied acute and convalescent COVID-19 samples. Sources were T cells, B-cell-depleted T cells, or PBMCs; the material itself was cDNA or gDNA.

V was cut by 6 bases and J by 0 bases, with 17 bases left in between. Germline values: CDR1 PRHDT, CDR2 FYEKMQ (reference sequence). The CDR3 runs 17 residues. The method was immunoSEQ multiplex PCR; TCRdb's version includes in-frame clones alone and lacks a portion of them. The sample lists some 80,000 clones; 84% were seen once. This receptor was taken from a man aged 50-60 years with acute or convalescent COVID-19. V gene TRBV13 combines with J gene TRBJ2-2, with D maybe TRBD2 (6 bases). What was sequenced was peripheral blood. The chain's CDR3 is CASRRASSGANTGELFF. In nucleotides, the CDR3 is TGTGCCAGCAGACGAGCCAGTTCGGGAGCGAACACCGGGGAGCTGTTTTTT.